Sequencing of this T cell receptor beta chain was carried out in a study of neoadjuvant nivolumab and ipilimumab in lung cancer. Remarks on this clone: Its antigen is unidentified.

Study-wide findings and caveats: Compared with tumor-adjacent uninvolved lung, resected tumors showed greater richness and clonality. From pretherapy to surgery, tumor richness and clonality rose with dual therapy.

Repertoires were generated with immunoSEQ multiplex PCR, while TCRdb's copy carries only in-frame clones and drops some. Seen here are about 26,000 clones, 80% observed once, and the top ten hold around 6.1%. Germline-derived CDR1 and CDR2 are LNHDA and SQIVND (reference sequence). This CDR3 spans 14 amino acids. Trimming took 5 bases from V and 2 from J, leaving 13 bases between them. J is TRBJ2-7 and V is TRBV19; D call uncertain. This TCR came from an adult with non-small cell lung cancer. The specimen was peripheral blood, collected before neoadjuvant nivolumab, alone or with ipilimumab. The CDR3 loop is CASSPVAETYEQYF. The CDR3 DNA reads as TGTGCCAGTAGTCCCGTCGCGGAGACCTACGAGCAGTACTTC.